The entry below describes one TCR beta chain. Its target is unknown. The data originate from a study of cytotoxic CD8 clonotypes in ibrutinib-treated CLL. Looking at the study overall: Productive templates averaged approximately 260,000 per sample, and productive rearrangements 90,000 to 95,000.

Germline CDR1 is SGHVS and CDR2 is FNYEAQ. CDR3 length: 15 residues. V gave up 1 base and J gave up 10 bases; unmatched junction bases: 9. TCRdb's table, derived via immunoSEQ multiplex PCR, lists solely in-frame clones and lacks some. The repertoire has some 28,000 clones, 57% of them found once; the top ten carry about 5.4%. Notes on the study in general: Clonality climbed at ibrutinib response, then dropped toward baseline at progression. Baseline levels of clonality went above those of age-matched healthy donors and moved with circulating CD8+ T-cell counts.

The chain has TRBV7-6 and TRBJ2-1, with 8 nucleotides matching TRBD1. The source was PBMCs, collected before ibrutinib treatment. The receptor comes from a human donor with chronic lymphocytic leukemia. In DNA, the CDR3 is TGTGCCAGCAGCTTAGAAGGACAGGGCCTGAGGGAGCAGTTCTTC. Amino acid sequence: CASSLEGQGLREQFF.